The clone carrying this T cell receptor (beta chain) was recorded a few times. Antigen specificity is unknown. This entry belongs to a study of blood T cells in healthy people across ages. Alongside a J-beta primer mix, a sample-barcoded 5' primer served in a second PCR lasting about 6 to 12 cycles. Each sample provided no less than 3 million CDR3-containing paired-end reads. TCRdb redid the calling of the 5' RACE reads with MiXCR, one entry per CDR3 protein. This sample yields under 800,000 distinct CDR3 sequences, of which more than 20% are seen a single time; roughly 3.6% belongs to the top ten. The CDR3 extends over 17 amino acids. Germline lookup yields CDR1 MDHEN and CDR2 SYDVKM. V trimming: 4 bases; J trimming: 2 bases; junction bases outside the gene matches: 8. General study findings and limits: Changes in expanded clonotypes were possibly confounded, as the CMV status of donors was unknown.

Sequencing used blood. The chain employs TRBV28 and TRBJ2-3; 11 bases match TRBD1. The clonotype was recovered from a man in his 70s in good health. CDR3 region: CASSSSGTGGATDTQYF. CDR3 sequence (DNA): TGTGCCAGCAGTTCCTCGGGGACAGGGGGTGCCACAGATACGCAGTATTTT.